This TCR beta chain was profiled in a study of T cells in Graves' hyperthyroidism and ophthalmopathy. Amplification targeted TCR beta CDR3 regions from RNA transcripts. HTBI primers were used for first-round RT-PCR of the TCR CDR3. MiXCR, run by TCRdb on the multiplex PCR reads, gives a single entry per CDR3 protein. The table lists a few hundred thousand distinct CDR3 sequences, approximately 44% of them singletons. The germline gives CDR1 SEHNR, CDR2 FQNEAQ (reference sequence). The CDR3 length is 18 residues. Trimming took off 3 bases at V and 8 bases at J, with 25 bases between the two ends. The TCR sequence derives from a woman aged 18 to 35 with Graves' hyperthyroidism. The chain couples TRBV7-9 to TRBJ1-4; D is undetermined. The sample taken for sequencing was peripheral blood or thyroid tissue (not recorded which). The CDR3 is CASSFGEATRTRIEKLFF. CDR3 DNA: TGTGCCAGCAGCTTCGGGGAGGCCACCCGGACGAGAATCGAAAAACTGTTTTTT.